This TCR beta chain was identified during a study of vaccination effects on CD4 cells after COVID-19. Notes on the study in general: Infection- and vaccine-induced clones contracted markedly late after vaccination.

For this clone: Its antigen is currently unknown.

Sequenced by immunoSEQ multiplex PCR; TCRdb stores in-frame clones only, minus some. The sample yields tens of thousands of clones, around 77% seen once. This CDR3 has 16 residues. Germline V gene data show CDR1 as MNHNS and CDR2 as SASEGT. Deletions cut 4 bases from V and 8 bases from J, with 23 bases between. Pools of viral peptides were used by the ViraFEST assay to expand antigen-specific CD4+ T cells ahead of sequencing. Subsequent to a culture period of about ten days, CD4+ T cells were isolated. Participants received two doses of either the BNT162b2 or mRNA-1273 vaccine. J is TRBJ1-2 and V is TRBV6-1; D might be TRBD1 (5 bases). This clonotype originated in a human donor who received a COVID-19 vaccine. The sequencing used CD4+ T cells from PBMCs cultured with HCoV-229E spike peptides, collected after COVID-19 vaccination. DNA of the CDR3: TGTGCCAGCAGTGCCTCAGCAGGGACGGAGCATTACGGCTACACCTTC. Its protein is CASSASAGTEHYGYTF.